These 2 T cell receptor beta chains originate from one sample sequenced in a study of blood T cells in healthy people across ages. Next came a second PCR, run for roughly 7 to 12 cycles, which used a sample-barcoded 5' primer along with a J-beta primer mix. MiXCR, applied by TCRdb to the 5' RACE reads, yields one record per CDR3 protein. The profile shows 700,000 to 850,000 distinct CDR3 sequences, around 36% of them singletons. The sequencing input was blood. The receptors come from a man younger than 35 in good health.

This clonotype appeared a few times. This chain links TRBV20-1 with TRBJ2-7, with TRBD2 identical over 9 bases. The CDR3 contains 15 residues. J lost 3 bases, V lost 0 bases, and 6 bases had no gene match. Germline V gene sequence: CDR1 DFQATT, CDR2 SNEGSKA (reference sequence). DNA for the CDR3: TGCAGTGCTAGAGATCACAGACTAGCGGACTACGAGCAGTACTTC. This sequence encodes CSARDHRLADYEQYF.

The gene calls are TRBV5-6 and TRBJ1-2, with 7 bases lining up with TRBD1. The CDR3 runs 14 residues. V gave up 2 bases and J gave up 3 bases; unmatched junction bases: 4. Germline-derived CDR1 and CDR2 are SGHDT and YYEEEE. The DNA of the CDR3 is TGTGCCAGCAGCTTTGACAGGGTTGACTATGGCTACACCTTC. Translation gives CASSFDRVDYGYTF.